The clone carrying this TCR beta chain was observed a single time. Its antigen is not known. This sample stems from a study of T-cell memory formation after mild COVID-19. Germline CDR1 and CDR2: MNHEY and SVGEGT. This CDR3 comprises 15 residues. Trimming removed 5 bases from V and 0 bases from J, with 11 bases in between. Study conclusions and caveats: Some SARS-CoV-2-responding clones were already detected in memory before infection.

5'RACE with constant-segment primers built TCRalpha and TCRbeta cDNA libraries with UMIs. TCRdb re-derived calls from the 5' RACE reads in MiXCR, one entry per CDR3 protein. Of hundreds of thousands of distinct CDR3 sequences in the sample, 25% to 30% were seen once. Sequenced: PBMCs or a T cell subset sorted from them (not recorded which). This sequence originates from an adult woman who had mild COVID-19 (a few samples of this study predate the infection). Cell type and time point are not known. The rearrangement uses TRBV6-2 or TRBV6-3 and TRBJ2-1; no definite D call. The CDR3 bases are TGTGCCAGCAGTGCCCGTGCCGGCTCCTACAATGAGCAGTTCTTC. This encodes CASSARAGSYNEQFF.